This note documents a single T cell receptor (beta chain) sequence. Its target antigen remains unknown. Nothing much larger sits one base from this clone, and base qualities are not available. The immunoSEQ Assay, a bias-controlled multiplex PCR, was used to amplify TCRbeta CDR3 regions from genomic DNA. The study's own analysis went as follows. The number of nucleated cells in each sample was estimated from the amplification of reference gene primers within the assay. Sequence reads were collapsed and filtered to measure the absolute abundance of every unique TCRbeta CDR3 rearrangement. For each sample, productive Simpson clonality was calculated as the square root of Simpson's diversity index over productive rearrangements. Sourced from immuneACCESS, this table was stored by TCRdb with only in-frame sequences that have V and J called. A share of the clones is absent; for the studies checked, an unresolved V gene accounts for under half, and the remainder has no known explanation. V, J and clone size reflect that table, while D and trimming were determined from the DNA. For this sample the table gives hundreds of thousands of clones, of which just under 90% were detected only once. Jointly, the top ten make up about 2% of the sample.

This entry belongs to a study of blood T cell repertoires in COVID-19 (dated by TCRdb to about 2020). Study-wide context: Samples from collaborators originated in the United States, Italy and Spain and spanned both the acute and convalescent phases of COVID-19. The samples were drawn from two sources: the first 160 participants of the ongoing ImmuneRACE study, and 950 to 1,500 subjects contributed by 6 global collaborators. The repertoires were released in a freely available public database meant as a resource for research on the immune response to SARS-CoV-2. Where HLA class I and class II types were available, the types were taken from metadata supplied by the sample provider, not from assay-based typing. Sample metadata almost always included a de-identified subject ID, COVID-19 status, age in years and sex. The dataset comprised deeply sampled blood TCRbeta repertoires from subjects exposed to, actively infected with, or recovered from COVID-19. The prospective study material was composed of cDNA or gDNA derived from T cells, B-cell-depleted T cells, or PBMCs.

General findings and caveats noted by the study authors: How much clinical and demographic metadata was included differed by source and by participant, and the metadata was provided uncurated.

At one collaborating source in Seattle, patients were enrolled during active infection and were followed longitudinally through the course of disease. The collaborating institutions used their own protocols to collect whole blood in K2EDTA tubes. For TCRbeta analysis, collaborators shipped samples as frozen whole blood, isolated PBMCs, or DNA extracted from either of those sample types. There are 16 amino acids in the CDR3, from cysteine to phenylalanine inclusive. Only the CDR3 region is kept as DNA, spanning 48 bases read in frame from base 1. CDR1 and CDR2 are read off the germline V gene (reference sequence) as MNHNY and SVGAGI. Trimming costs V 7 bases and J 0 bases, and their ends lie 16 bases apart.

This receptor chain uses TRBV6-6 and TRBJ1-5, and TRBD1 may be the D gene, going by 6 matching bases. Sequencing used peripheral blood. The sequence was collected from a woman aged 25 to 39 with COVID-19, enrolled during active disease. CDR3 protein: CASTKGQTRSNQPQHF. The nucleotides are TGTGCCAGCACCAAGGGACAAACCCGTAGCAATCAGCCCCAGCATTTT.